The T cell receptor beta chain under discussion was sequenced for a study of T-cell memory formation after mild COVID-19. The study, taken as a whole, reports: Whether second-wave clones peaking at day 37 were SARS-CoV-2 specific went unconfirmed. Clones that contracted clustered mainly in CM and EM if CD4+ and in EMRA if CD8+. Day 15 to 85 contracting clones showed balanced CD4/CD8; later expanders leaned CD4+.

The TCR alpha and TCR beta cDNA libraries, bearing sample barcodes and UMIs, were generated by 5'RACE using constant-segment primers. TCRdb processed the 5' RACE reads anew with MiXCR; each CDR3 protein has one entry. The sample has about 290,000 distinct CDR3 sequences, more than 15% seen once. Comments on this clonotype: The antigen remains unidentified.

The sequence was obtained from a man between 18 and 35 years old who had mild COVID-19 (a few samples of this study predate the infection). Cell type and time point are not known. What was sequenced was PBMCs or a T cell subset sorted from them (not recorded which).

The CDR3 here is CSVKGGHNEQFF. The CDR3 region has the DNA TGCAGCGTGAAAGGGGGTCACAATGAGCAGTTCTTC. This chain connects TRBV29-1 to TRBJ2-1; D is possibly TRBD1 (6 bases). Germline V gene lookup returns CDR1 SQVTM and CDR2 ANQGSEA. Trimming removed 6 bases from V and 5 bases from J, with 11 bases in between. The CDR3 is made up of 12 amino acids.